This T cell receptor beta chain appears in the sequencing data of a study of shared clonotypes between healthy human individuals. Germline V CDR1 and CDR2: SGHVS, FQNEAQ. Trimming removed 0 bases from V and 7 bases from J, with 10 bases in between. The CDR3 extends over 14 amino acids. Study-wide findings and caveats: Shared clonotypes across all four donors exceeded non-shared ones in generation probability. Generally, estimated richness proved larger in naive subsets than it did in memory subsets.

Measured with immunoSEQ multiplex PCR; TCRdb has only the in-frame clones, and not every one. The sample records more than 1 million clones, around 82% being singletons. The count of this clone is one. What it binds is not known. This clonotype originated in a young man in good health. Some clones in this sample may be carry-over from other donors' samples. The sequenced material came from memory CD4+ T cells from PBMCs. Subset in this sample: CD45RA-negative fraction. The chain links TRBV7-8 to TRBJ1-5, with unresolved D. CDR3 DNA: TGTGCCAGCAGCTTAGCGGTGGTTGGACAGCCCCAGCATTTT. Protein sequence: CASSLAVVGQPQHF.